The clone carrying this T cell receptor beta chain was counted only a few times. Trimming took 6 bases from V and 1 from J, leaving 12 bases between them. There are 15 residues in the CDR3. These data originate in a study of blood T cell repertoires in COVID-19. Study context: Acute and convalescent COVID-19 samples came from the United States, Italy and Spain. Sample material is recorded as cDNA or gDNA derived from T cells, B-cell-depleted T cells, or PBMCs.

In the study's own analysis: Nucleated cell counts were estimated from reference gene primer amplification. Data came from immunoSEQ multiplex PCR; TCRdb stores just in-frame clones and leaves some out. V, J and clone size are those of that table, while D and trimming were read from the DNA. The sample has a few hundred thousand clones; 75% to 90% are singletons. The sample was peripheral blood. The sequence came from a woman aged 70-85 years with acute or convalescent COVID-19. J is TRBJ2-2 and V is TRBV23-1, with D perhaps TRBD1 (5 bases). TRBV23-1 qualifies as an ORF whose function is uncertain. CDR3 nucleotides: TGCGCCAGCAGCCACAATCAGGGGAACACCGGGGAGCTGTTTTTT. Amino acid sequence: CASSHNQGNTGELFF.